The next 3 T cell receptor beta chains were all read from a single sample in a study of T cell responses to AZD1222 COVID-19 vaccine (TCRdb year 2021). The library was made by the immunoSEQ multiplex PCR assay. TCRdb obtained this table from immuneACCESS and retained in-frame rearrangements with V and J assigned. These tables miss some clones; where compared with another copy, unresolved V genes account for less than half of the shortfall, and the remainder is unexplained. The sample records roughly 110,000 clones, 90% of which are singletons. In total, the top ten clones hold about 4.8% of the sample. This specimen's time point label, per the study, means: baseline before first vaccination. The sample was peripheral blood, taken on day 0 of AZD1222 vaccination. The source of these receptors is an adult in good health.

The chain couples TRBV5-4 to TRBJ1-1; D is unclear. Deletions cut 4 bases from V and 1 base from J, with 14 bases between. This CDR3 has 15 amino acids. Germline V lookup: CDR1 SGHNT, CDR2 YYREEE (reference sequence). CDR3 nucleotides: TGTGCCAGCAGCCCCACCCCCGGGAAGAACACTGAAGCTTTCTTT. Protein: CASSPTPGKNTEAFF.

This clone occurred once. The rearrangement joins TRBV10-1 to TRBJ2-2; TRBD2 is a possible D gene (6 bases). CDR1 is WNHNN, CDR2 SYGVQD, per germline (reference sequence). The CDR3 spans 14 residues. The V end lost 6 bases, the J end lost 5 bases, and 13 bases lay between the germline ends. The DNA for the CDR3 is TGCGCCAGCAGGCTAAATGCGGGGACCGGGGAGCTGTTTTTT. Its translation: CASRLNAGTGELFF.

CDR3 protein: CASSLARIAGGPSSGELFF. DNA of the CDR3: TGCGCCAGCAGCTTGGCGCGAATAGCGGGAGGGCCCTCTTCCGGGGAGCTGTTTTTT. This chain uses TRBV5-1 with TRBJ2-2; 11 positions match TRBD2. CDR3 size: 19 residues. Trimming cost V 0 bases and J 6 bases; bases outside gene matches: 13. CDR1 and CDR2 (germline): SGHRS, YFSETQ.